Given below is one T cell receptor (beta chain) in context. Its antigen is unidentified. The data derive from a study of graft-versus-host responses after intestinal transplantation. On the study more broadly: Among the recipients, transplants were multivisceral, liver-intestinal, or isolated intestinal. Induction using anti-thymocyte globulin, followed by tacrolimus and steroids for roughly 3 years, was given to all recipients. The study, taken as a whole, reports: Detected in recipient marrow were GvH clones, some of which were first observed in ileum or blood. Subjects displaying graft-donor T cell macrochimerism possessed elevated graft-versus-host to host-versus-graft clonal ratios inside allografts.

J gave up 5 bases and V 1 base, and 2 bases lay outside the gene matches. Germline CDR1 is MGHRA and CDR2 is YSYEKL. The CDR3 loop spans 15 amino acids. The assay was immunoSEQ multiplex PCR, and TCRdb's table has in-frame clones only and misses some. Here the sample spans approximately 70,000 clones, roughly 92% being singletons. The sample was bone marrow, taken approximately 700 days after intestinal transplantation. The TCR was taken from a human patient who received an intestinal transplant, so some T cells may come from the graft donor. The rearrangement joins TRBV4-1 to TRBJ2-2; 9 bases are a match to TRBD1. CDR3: CASSQVGQGTGELFF. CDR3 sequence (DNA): TGCGCCAGCAGCCAAGTCGGACAGGGGACCGGGGAGCTGTTTTTT.